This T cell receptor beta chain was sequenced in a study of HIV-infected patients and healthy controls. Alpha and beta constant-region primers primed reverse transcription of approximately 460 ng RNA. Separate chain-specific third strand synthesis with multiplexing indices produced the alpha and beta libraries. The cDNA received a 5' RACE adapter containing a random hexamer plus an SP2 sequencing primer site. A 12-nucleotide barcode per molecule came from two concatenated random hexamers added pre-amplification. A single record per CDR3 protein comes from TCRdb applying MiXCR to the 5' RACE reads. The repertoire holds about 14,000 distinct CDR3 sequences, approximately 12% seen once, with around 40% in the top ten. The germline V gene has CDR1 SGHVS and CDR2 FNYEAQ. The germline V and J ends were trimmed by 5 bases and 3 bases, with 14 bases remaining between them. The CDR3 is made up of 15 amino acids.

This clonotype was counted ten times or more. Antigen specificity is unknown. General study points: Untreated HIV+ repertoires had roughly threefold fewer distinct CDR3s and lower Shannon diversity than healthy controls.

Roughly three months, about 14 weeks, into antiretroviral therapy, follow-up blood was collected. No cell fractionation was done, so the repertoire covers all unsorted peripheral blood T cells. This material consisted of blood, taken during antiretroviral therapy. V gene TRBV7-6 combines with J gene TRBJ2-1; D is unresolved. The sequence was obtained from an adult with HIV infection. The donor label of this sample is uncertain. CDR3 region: CASSKLSNHYNEQFF. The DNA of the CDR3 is TGTGCCAGCAGCAAACTTAGTAATCACTACAATGAGCAGTTCTTC. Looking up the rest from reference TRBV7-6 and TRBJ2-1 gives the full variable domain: GAGVSQSPRYKVTKRGQDVALRCDPISGHVSLYWYRQALGQGPEFLTYFNYEAQQDKSGLPNDRFSAERPEGSISTLTIQRTEQRDSAMYRCASSKLSNHYNEQFFGPGTRLTVL.